Sequencing of this T cell receptor beta chain was carried out in a study of T cells in Graves' hyperthyroidism and ophthalmopathy. Regions amplified from RNA transcripts were the TCR beta CDR3 regions. An initial round of RT-PCR targeting the TCR CDR3 relied on the HTBI primer set. TCRdb reprocessed the multiplex PCR reads with MiXCR, giving one entry per CDR3 protein. The profile covers roughly 740,000 distinct CDR3 sequences, with around 15% appearing a single time and 8.4% taken by the ten largest. The CDR3 length is 13 residues. Trimming shortened V by 5 bases and J by 2 bases, and 9 bases separated the two germline ends. CDR1 and CDR2 from the germline V gene are SGHVS and FQNEAQ.

The sample comprised blood. The sequence came from a man aged 18 to 35 with Graves' hyperthyroidism. The chain links TRBV7-8 to TRBJ2-5, with D possibly TRBD1 on 5 matching bases. CDR3 bases: TGTGCCAGCAGCCCAAACAGGCAAGAGACCCAGTACTTC. Its protein product is CASSPNRQETQYF.